This T cell receptor beta chain originates from a study of blood T cell repertoires in COVID-19. CDR1 is SGHDN and CDR2 is FVKESK in the germline V gene. CDR3 size: 16 residues. V was shortened by 5 bases and J by 4 bases, with 17 bases between the two germline ends. Per the study methods: By means of reference gene primer amplification, nucleated cell counts were estimated. Here immunoSEQ multiplex PCR was the method, and the copy in TCRdb shows in-frame clones only, minus some. The V and J calls and clone size were taken over from that table, and D and trimming were inferred from the DNA. The sample records around 270,000 clones, 84% being singletons.

Specimen: peripheral blood. The chain is built from TRBV14 and TRBJ2-2, with D tentatively TRBD1 (6 bases). The sequence derives from a woman between 35 and 50 years old who had recovered from COVID-19. The CDR3 coding sequence is TGTGCCAGCAGCAATCCACAGGGTCGGGGCACCGGGGAGCTGTTTTTT. Protein product: CASSNPQGRGTGELFF.